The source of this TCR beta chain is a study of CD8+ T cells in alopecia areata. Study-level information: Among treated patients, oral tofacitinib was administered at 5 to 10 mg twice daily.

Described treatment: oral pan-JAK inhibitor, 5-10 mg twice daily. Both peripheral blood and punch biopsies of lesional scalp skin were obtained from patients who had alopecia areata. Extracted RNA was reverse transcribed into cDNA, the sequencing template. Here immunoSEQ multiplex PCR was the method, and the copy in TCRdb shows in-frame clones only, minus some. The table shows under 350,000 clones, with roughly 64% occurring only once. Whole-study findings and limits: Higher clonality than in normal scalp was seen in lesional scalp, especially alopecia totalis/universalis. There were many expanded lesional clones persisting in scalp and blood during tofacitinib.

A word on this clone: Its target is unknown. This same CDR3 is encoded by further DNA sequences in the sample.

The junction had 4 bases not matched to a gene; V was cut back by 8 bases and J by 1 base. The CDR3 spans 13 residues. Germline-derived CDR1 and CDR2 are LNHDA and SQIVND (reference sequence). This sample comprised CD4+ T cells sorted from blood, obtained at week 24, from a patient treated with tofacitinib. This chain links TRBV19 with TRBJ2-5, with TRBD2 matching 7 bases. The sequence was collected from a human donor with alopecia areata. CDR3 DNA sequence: TGTGCCAGTTCCGCTAGCGGCCAAGAGACCCAGTACTTC. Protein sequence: CASSASGQETQYF.